This section outlines one TCR beta chain sequence together with its context. The germline CDR1 and CDR2 sequences are SGDLS and YYNGEE. J gave up 7 bases and V 3 bases, and 12 bases lay outside the gene matches. CDR3 length: 15 amino acids. Seattle enrolled patients during active infection and tracked them longitudinally. These data originate in a study of blood T cell repertoires in COVID-19. About the study: Both acute and convalescent COVID-19 samples were obtained from the United States, Italy and Spain. PBMCs, B-cell-depleted T cells, or T cells were the source of the cDNA or gDNA that made up the material.

In the authors' methods: From reference gene primer amplification, estimates of nucleated cell counts were derived. Sequencing was performed with immunoSEQ multiplex PCR; in TCRdb, only in-frame clones are kept and a portion is missing. V and J calls and clone size are copied from that table; D and trimming were computed from the DNA. The table has 200,000 or so clones, around nine tenths seen once. The rearrangement uses TRBV9 and TRBJ2-7; the match to TRBD1 covers 8 bases. This clonotype was sampled from a man aged 50 to 59 with COVID-19, enrolled during active disease. Sequenced: peripheral blood. CDR3 amino acids: CASSAETGAAGEQYF. The CDR3 DNA reads TGTGCCAGCAGCGCCGAGACAGGGGCCGCGGGGGAGCAGTACTTC. Full variable domain (rest looked up from reference TRBV9 and TRBJ2-7): DSGVTQTPKHLITATGQRVTLRCSPRSGDLSVYWYQQSLDQGLQFLIQYYNGEERAKGNILERFSAQQFPDLHSELNLSSLELGDSALYFCASSAETGAAGEQYFGPGTRLTVT.